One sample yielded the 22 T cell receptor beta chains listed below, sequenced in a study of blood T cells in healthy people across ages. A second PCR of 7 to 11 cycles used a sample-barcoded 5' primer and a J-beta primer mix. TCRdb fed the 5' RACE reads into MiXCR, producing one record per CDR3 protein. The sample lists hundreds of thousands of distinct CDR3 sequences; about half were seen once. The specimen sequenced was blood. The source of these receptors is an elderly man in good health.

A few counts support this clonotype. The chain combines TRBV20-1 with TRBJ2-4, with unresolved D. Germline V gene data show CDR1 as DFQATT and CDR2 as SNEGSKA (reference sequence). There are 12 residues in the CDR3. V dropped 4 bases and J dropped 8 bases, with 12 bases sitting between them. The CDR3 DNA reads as TGCAGTGCTAACACCCTTGAGGACATTCAGTACTTC. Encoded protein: CSANTLEDIQYF.

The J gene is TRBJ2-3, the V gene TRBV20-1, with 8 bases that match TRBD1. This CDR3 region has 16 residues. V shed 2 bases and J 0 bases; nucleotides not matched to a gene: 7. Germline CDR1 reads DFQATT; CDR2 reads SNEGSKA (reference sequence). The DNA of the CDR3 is TGCAGTGCTAGACCCCTCGGACAGGGTAGCACAGATACGCAGTATTTT. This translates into CSARPLGQGSTDTQYF.

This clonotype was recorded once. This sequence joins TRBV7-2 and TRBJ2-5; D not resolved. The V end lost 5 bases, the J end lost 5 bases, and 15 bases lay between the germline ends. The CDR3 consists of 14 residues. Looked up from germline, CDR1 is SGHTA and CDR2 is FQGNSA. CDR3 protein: CASSHDGLGETQYF. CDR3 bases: TGTGCCAGCAGCCATGACGGCCTAGGGGAGACCCAGTACTTC.

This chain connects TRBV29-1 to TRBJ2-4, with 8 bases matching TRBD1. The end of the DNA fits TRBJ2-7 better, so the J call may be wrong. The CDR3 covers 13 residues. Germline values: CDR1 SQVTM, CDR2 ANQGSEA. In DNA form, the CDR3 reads TGCAGCGTTTCGACAGGGGAAGTCTACGAGCAGTACTTC. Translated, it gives CSVSTGEVYEQYF.

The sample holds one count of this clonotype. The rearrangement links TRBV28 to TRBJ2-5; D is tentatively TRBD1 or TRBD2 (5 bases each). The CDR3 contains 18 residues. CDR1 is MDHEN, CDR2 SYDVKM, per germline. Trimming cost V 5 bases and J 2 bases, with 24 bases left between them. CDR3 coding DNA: TGTGCCAGCAGTAGCCCCTCCGGGACCACGGAGGATCAAGAGACCCAGTACTTC. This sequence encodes CASSSPSGTTEDQETQYF.

The CDR3 reads CSVEERQGGEQYF. In DNA form, the CDR3 reads TGCAGCGTTGAAGAACGTCAGGGTGGCGAGCAGTACTTC. This chain joins TRBV29-1 and TRBJ2-7, with a tentative D call TRBD1 (5 bases). From germline, CDR1 is SQVTM and CDR2 ANQGSEA. The CDR3 extends over 13 amino acids. V lost 0 bases and J lost 6, with 12 bases in between.

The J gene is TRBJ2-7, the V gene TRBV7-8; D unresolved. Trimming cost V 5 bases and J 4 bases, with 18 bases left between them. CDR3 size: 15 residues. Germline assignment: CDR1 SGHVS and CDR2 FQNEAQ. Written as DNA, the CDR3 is TGTGCCAGCAGCCTTAGTTACAACGGACGGTACGAGCAGTACTTC. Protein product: CASSLSYNGRYEQYF.

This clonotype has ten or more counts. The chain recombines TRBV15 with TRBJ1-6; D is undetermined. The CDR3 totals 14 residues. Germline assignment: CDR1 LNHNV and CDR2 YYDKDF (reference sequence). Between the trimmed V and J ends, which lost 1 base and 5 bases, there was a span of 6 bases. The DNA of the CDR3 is TGTGCCACCAGCAGAGCAGGCAATAATTCACCCCTCCACTTT. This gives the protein CATSRAGNNSPLHF.

The CDR3: CAWSLGHDNEKLFF. The CDR3 nucleotides are TGTGCCTGGAGTCTCGGACACGATAATGAAAAACTGTTTTTT. The chain joins TRBV30 to TRBJ1-4; TRBD1 is a possible D gene (5 bases). Between the trimmed V and J ends, which lost 2 bases and 4 bases, there was a span of 11 bases. The CDR3 totals 14 residues. The V gene's germline CDR1 is GTSNPN and CDR2 SVGIG (reference sequence).

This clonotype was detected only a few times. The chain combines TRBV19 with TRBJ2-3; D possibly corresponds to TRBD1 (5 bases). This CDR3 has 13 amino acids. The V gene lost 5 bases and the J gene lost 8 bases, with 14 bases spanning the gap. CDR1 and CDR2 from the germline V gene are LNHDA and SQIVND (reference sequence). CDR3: CASSLLPQGTQYF. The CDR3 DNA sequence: TGTGCCAGTAGTTTACTACCGCAGGGTACGCAGTATTTT.

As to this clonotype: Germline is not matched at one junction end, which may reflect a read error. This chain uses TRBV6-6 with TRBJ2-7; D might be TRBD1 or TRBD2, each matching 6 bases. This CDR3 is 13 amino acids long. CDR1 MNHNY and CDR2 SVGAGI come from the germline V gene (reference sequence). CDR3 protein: CAGSSGPNGGQYF. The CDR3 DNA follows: TGTGCCGGCAGTTCCGGACCCAACGGGGGCCAGTACTTC.

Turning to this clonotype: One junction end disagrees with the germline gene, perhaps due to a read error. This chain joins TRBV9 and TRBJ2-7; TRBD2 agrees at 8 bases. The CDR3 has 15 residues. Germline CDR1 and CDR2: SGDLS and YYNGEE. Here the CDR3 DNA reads TGTACCAGCAGCGTAGGCACAGCGGGAGTCCACGAGCAGTACTTC. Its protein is CTSSVGTAGVHEQYF.

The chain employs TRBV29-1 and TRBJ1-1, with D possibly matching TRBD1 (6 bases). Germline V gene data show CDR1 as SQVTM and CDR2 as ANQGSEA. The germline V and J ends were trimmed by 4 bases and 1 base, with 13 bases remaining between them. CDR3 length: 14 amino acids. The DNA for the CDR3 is TGCAGCGTTGCGGGGGGCGCGGCGAACACTGAAGCTTTCTTT. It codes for CSVAGGAANTEAFF.

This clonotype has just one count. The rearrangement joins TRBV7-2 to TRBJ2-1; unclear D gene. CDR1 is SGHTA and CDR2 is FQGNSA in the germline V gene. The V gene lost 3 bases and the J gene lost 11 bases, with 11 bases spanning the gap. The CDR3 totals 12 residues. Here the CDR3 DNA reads TGTGCCAGCAGCTTTACCAGGCTCCAGCAGTTCTTC. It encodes CASSFTRLQQFF.

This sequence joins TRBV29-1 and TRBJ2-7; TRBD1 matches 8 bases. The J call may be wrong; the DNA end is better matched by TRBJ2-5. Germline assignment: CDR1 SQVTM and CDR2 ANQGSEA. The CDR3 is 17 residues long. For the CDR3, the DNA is TGCAGCGTTGAAGGTCCCGGACAGGGAAACGGGCGAGAGACCCAGTACTTC. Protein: CSVEGPGQGNGRETQYF.

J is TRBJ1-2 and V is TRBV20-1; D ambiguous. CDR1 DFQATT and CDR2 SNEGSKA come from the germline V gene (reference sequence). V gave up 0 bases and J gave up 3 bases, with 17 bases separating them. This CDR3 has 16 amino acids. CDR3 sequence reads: CSARDLARGWDYGYTF. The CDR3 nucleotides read TGCAGTGCTAGAGATCTCGCGCGGGGATGGGACTATGGCTACACCTTC.

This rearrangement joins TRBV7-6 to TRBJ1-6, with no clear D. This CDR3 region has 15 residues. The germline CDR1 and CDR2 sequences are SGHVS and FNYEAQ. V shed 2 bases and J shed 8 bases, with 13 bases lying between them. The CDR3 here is CASSLNGGGYSPLHF. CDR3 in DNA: TGTGCCAGCAGCTTAAATGGTGGAGGGTATTCACCCCTCCACTTT.

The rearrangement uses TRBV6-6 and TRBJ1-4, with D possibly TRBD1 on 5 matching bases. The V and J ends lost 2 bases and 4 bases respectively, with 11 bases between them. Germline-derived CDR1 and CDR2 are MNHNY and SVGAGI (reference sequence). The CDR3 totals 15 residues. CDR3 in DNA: TGTGCCAGCAGTTACGAGGGGTCCTATAATGAAAAACTGTTTTTT. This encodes CASSYEGSYNEKLFF.

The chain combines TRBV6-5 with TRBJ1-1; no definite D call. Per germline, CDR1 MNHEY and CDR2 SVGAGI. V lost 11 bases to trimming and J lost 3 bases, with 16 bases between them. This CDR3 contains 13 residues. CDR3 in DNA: TGTGCCGCGACGCGGACGGCGGACACTGAAGCTTTCTTT. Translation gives CAATRTADTEAFF.

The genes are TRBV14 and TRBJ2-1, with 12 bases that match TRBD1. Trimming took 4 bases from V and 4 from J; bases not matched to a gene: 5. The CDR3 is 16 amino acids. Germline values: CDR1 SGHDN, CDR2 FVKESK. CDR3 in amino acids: CASSPSGQGAYNEQFF. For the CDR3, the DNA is TGTGCCAGCAGCCCATCGGGACAGGGGGCGTACAATGAGCAGTTCTTC. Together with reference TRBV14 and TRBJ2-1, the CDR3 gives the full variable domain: EAGVTQFPSHSVIEKGQTVTLRCDPISGHDNLYWYRRVMGKEIKFLLHFVKESKQDESGMPNNRFLAERTGGTYSTLKVQPAELEDSGVYFCASSPSGQGAYNEQFFGPGTRLTVL.

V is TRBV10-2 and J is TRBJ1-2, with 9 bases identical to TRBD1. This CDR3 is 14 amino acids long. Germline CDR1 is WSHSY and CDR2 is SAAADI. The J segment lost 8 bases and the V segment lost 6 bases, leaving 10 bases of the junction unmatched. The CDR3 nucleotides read TGCGCCAGCAGCAACACAGGGGGCGCGGGCGGCTACACCTTC. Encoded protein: CASSNTGGAGGYTF.

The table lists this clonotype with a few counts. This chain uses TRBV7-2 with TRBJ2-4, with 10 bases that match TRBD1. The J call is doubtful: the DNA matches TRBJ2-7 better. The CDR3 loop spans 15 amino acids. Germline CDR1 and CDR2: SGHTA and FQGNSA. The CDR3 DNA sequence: TGTGCCAGCAGCTTATATGGGACAGGGGCCTACGAGCAGTACTTC. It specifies CASSLYGTGAYEQYF.